These 10 T cell receptor beta chains originate from one sample sequenced in a study of blood T cell repertoires in COVID-19. Generated by immunoSEQ multiplex PCR, the TCRdb table keeps only in-frame clones and is missing some. The table records more than 50,000 clones, about 70% of them present only once. Input material: peripheral blood. The receptor source for this set is an older woman with acute or convalescent COVID-19.

V gene TRBV5-5 combines with J gene TRBJ2-5, with a possible D match to TRBD2 (5 bases). CDR1 is SGHKS and CDR2 is YYEKEE in the germline V gene (reference sequence). Trimming took off 4 bases at V and 0 bases at J, with 13 bases between the two ends. The CDR3 contains 15 residues. In nucleotides, the CDR3 is TGTGCCAGCAGCCCTAGGAGGACGGACCAAGAGACCCAGTACTTC. Amino acids: CASSPRRTDQETQYF.

V usage is TRBV10-3 and J usage is TRBJ2-7; 8 bases are a match to TRBD2. The ends lost 5 bases at V and 6 bases at J; junction bases unmatched: 9. Germline V lookup: CDR1 ENHRY, CDR2 SYGVKD. This CDR3 region has 14 residues. In DNA, the CDR3 is TGTGCCATCAGTCCCCGGGAGGGAGGGACCGAGCAGTACGTC. Translating gives CAISPREGGTEQYV.

V and J are TRBV19 and TRBJ1-5; 9 nucleotides agree with TRBD1. J was trimmed by 4 bases and V by 8 bases; bases with no gene match: 6. Germline CDR1 is LNHDA and CDR2 is SQIVND (reference sequence). The CDR3 runs to 14 residues. The CDR3 bases are TGTGCCAGTCGGACAGGGGCGATGAATCAGCCCCAGCATTTT. Its protein product is CASRTGAMNQPQHF. Complete variable domain (other parts from reference TRBV19 and TRBJ1-5): DGGITQSPKYLFRKEGQNVTLSCEQNLNHDAMYWYRQDPGQGLRLIYYSQIVNDFQKGDIAEGYSVSREKKESFPLTVTSAQKNPTAFYLCASRTGAMNQPQHFGDGTRLSIL.

The V gene is TRBV7-9, the J gene TRBJ1-5, with 7 bases identical to TRBD1. The junction had 9 bases not matched to a gene; V was cut back by 4 bases and J by 6 bases. The CDR3 runs 15 residues. In germline, CDR1 is SEHNR, CDR2 FQNEAQ (reference sequence). The CDR3 region has the DNA TGTGCCAGCAGCTCCACGACGGACAGGTTTCAGCCCCAGCATTTT. Its protein product is CASSSTTDRFQPQHF.

The CDR3 sequence is CASTLGTGLTEAFF. CDR3 nucleotide sequence: TGTGCCAGCACCCTCGGGACAGGGCTCACTGAAGCTTTCTTT. This chain connects TRBV7-9 to TRBJ1-1; 9 nucleotides agree with TRBD1. Trimming took 7 bases from V and 4 from J; bases not matched to a gene: 7. This CDR3 spans 14 amino acids. Germline V CDR1 and CDR2: SEHNR, FQNEAQ (reference sequence).

This rearrangement joins TRBV3-1 (or the pseudogene TRBV3-2) to TRBJ1-2, with D perhaps TRBD1 (5 bases). This CDR3 spans 16 amino acids. The V end lost 0 bases, the J end lost 3 bases, and 14 bases lay between the germline ends. Germline V gene sequence: CDR1 LGHDT, CDR2 YNNKEL (reference sequence). CDR3 bases: TGTGCCAGCAGCCAAGATCCCCGCGGGGGTTACTATGGCTACACCTTC. Encoded protein: CASSQDPRGGYYGYTF.

The chain joins TRBV9 to TRBJ2-1, with TRBD1 as a possible D gene (5 bases). The V and J ends lost 4 bases and 0 bases respectively, with 14 bases between them. Germline CDR1 reads SGDLS; CDR2 reads YYNGEE. This CDR3 region has 16 residues. In DNA, the CDR3 is TGTGCCAGCAGCTCAGAAGGGGTCTTCTCCTACAATGAGCAGTTCTTC. Translated, it gives CASSSEGVFSYNEQFF. Full variable domain (remainder filled in from reference TRBV9 and TRBJ2-1): DSGVTQTPKHLITATGQRVTLRCSPRSGDLSVYWYQQSLDQGLQFLIQYYNGEERAKGNILERFSAQQFPDLHSELNLSSLELGDSALYFCASSSEGVFSYNEQFFGPGTRLTVL.

V and J are TRBV5-1 and TRBJ1-3, with TRBD1 matching 7 bases. V lost 1 base to trimming and J lost 0 bases; unmatched junction nucleotides: 4. The germline V gene has CDR1 SGHRS and CDR2 YFSETQ. The CDR3 consists of 16 residues. The CDR3 reads CASSLTGESSGNTIYF. The CDR3 DNA follows: TGCGCCAGCAGCTTGACAGGGGAAAGCTCTGGAAACACCATATATTTT.

This sequence joins TRBV13 and TRBJ2-7; 9 bases agree with TRBD1. Unmatched junction bases numbered 16, after V lost 6 bases and J lost 4 bases. The CDR3 spans 17 residues. From germline, CDR1 is PRHDT and CDR2 FYEKMQ (reference sequence). CDR3 bases: TGTGCCAGCAGTTCCTTGGGGACAGGGTTTGCAACGTACGAGCAGTACTTC. It yields the protein CASSSLGTGFATYEQYF.

The chain carries TRBV12-3 or TRBV12-4 and TRBJ1-2; tentative D call: TRBD1 (6 bases). The V and J ends lost 4 bases and 5 bases respectively, with 11 bases between them. This CDR3 is 13 amino acids long. CDR3 sequence reads: CASSSGVRYGYTF. CDR3 nucleotide sequence: TGTGCCAGCAGTTCAGGGGTTCGGTATGGCTACACCTTC.